This TCR beta chain was captured by sequencing in a study of vaccination and CD4 T cells after COVID-19. On this clonotype: What it recognizes is unknown.

Treatment here: approximately nine-day PBMC culture with coronavirus spike peptide pools or control peptides (ViraFEST assay). Investigators obtained the unexposed donor's CD4+ T cells before the COVID-19 pandemic (2011-2018). Expansion of antigen-specific T cells with peptide pools by ViraFEST preceded sequencing of TCRs. CD4+ T cells that had been cultured provided DNA sequenced with the Oncomine TCR Beta short-read assay. Genomic DNA was isolated from cultured CD4+ T cells. TCRdb re-called the PCR reads with MiXCR, one entry per CDR3 protein. This sample has roughly 7,500 distinct CDR3 sequences, with less than 45% found just once. In germline, CDR1 is SEHNR, CDR2 FQNEAQ (reference sequence). V gave up 1 base and J gave up 0 bases; unmatched junction bases: 5. This CDR3 region has 16 residues.

The chain has TRBV7-9 and TRBJ2-7; 8 bases line up with TRBD2. The origin of this receptor is a human donor in good health. The sequenced material came from CD4+ T cells from blood, cultured in vitro. The CDR3 loop is CASSLVISGVSYEQYF. The DNA of the CDR3 is TGTGCCAGCAGCTTAGTGATTAGCGGGGTCTCCTACGAGCAGTACTTC.